This T cell receptor (beta chain) was documented in a study of spatial heterogeneity in lung cancer. Study details: Tumor regions showed TCR transcript counts that correlated strongly with a T cell module score from matched bulk RNA-seq.

This clonotype was observed once. Its antigen remains unknown. Found in a library prepared for alpha chains, this beta chain is an off-target read, and its abundance has little meaning. Time point defined: sample taken at primary tumor resection. The 65 or so donors had untreated early-stage non-small cell lung cancer. V was shortened by 2 bases and J by 6 bases, with 5 bases between the two germline ends. Germline assignment: CDR1 MNHNY and CDR2 SVGAGI (reference sequence). This CDR3 is 11 amino acids long. Study observations and caveats: Mutation tallies in tumors tracked expanded intratumoral alpha and beta TCR counts.

TCRdb reprocessed the 5' RACE reads with MiXCR, giving one entry per CDR3 protein. Counted here are around 4,900 distinct CDR3 sequences, 12% occurring once; the ten biggest clones make up approximately 25%. This material consisted of lung tumor tissue, taken at surgery. V and J are TRBV6-6 and TRBJ2-7, with unresolved D. The TCR was taken from a male donor with early-stage non-small cell lung cancer. Here the CDR3 DNA reads TGTGCCAGCAGTTACAACGGCGAGCAGTACTTC. It yields the protein CASSYNGEQYF.